This note documents a single T cell receptor (beta chain) sequence. The source of about 2 micrograms of genomic DNA for TCR beta libraries was cryopreserved PBMCs. This record belongs to a study of cytotoxic CD8 clonotypes in ibrutinib-treated CLL. Only in-frame clones appear in the TCRdb table, and some are missing; sequencing was by immunoSEQ multiplex PCR. The sample comprises 150,000 or so clones, around 85% of which are singletons, and roughly 1.9% rests with the top ten. This sequence was found in a human donor with chronic lymphocytic leukemia. This material consisted of PBMCs, taken after 24 months of ibrutinib treatment.

The CDR3 region has the DNA TGTGCCAGCAGTTACTCGGGGACAGGGGCCGGGGAGCTGTTTTTT. Its protein product is CASSYSGTGAGELFF. The chain employs TRBV6-5 and TRBJ2-2, with TRBD1 matching 10 bases. CDR1 and CDR2 (germline): MNHEY, SVGAGI. The CDR3 contains 15 residues. V gave up 0 bases and J gave up 6 bases; unmatched junction bases: 1.